These 15 T cell receptor beta chains were sequenced from one sample in a study of blood T cell repertoires in COVID-19. Profiling relied on immunoSEQ multiplex PCR, and the TCRdb table lists in-frame clones only, not all of them. The sample lists a few hundred thousand clones, roughly 80% seen once, with approximately 1% in the top ten. The sequenced sample was peripheral blood. Receptors were obtained from a human donor with acute or convalescent COVID-19. The donor label of this sample is uncertain.

The genes are TRBV11-2 and TRBJ2-7; D perhaps matches TRBD1 (5 bases). V lost 2 bases and J lost 5, with 13 bases in between. The germline CDR1 and CDR2 sequences are SGHAT and FQNNGV. The CDR3 totals 14 residues. CDR3 sequence (DNA): TGTGCCAGCAGCTTAATTCCAGGGTACCACGAGCAGTACTTC. As protein: CASSLIPGYHEQYF.

This clone was observed once. V gene TRBV10-3 combines with J gene TRBJ1-1; tentatively, D is TRBD1 (5 bases). Germline CDR1 reads ENHRY; CDR2 reads SYGVKD. The CDR3 is 13 residues long. Trimming pared 6 bases from V and 3 bases from J, leaving 11 bases between. The CDR3 DNA reads as TGTGCCATCAGGCCCCCGGGGGACACTGAAGCTTTCTTT. Its protein is CAIRPPGDTEAFF.

The chain combines TRBV5-8 with TRBJ1-1; 11 bases are shared with TRBD1. Germline loops: CDR1 SGHTS, CDR2 YDEGEE. The ends lost 3 bases at V and 4 bases at J; junction bases unmatched: 2. The CDR3 length is 14 residues. CDR3 region: CASSSGTGGTEAFF. CDR3 sequence (DNA): TGTGCCAGCAGCTCCGGGACAGGGGGCACTGAAGCTTTCTTT.

DNA of the CDR3: TGTGCCAGCATGAACCAGGGTCTCGGTGAAGCTTTCTTT. Its protein is CASMNQGLGEAFF. The chain combines TRBV2 with TRBJ1-1; the D gene is possibly TRBD1 (5 bases). This CDR3 is 13 amino acids long. Germline assignment: CDR1 SNHLY and CDR2 FYNNEI. Trimming pared 7 bases from V and 7 bases from J, leaving 16 bases between.

The chain is built from TRBV2 and TRBJ1-1, with D unclear. Germline V gene data show CDR1 as SNHLY and CDR2 as FYNNEI. V was clipped by 8 bases and J by 2 bases, with 18 bases between them. The CDR3 is 15 amino acids. The CDR3: CASGPRELPNTEAFF. CDR3 sequence (DNA): TGTGCCAGCGGTCCGCGGGAACTACCAAACACTGAAGCTTTCTTT.

This rearrangement joins TRBV5-1 to TRBJ2-2; 11 bases align to TRBD1. The CDR3 runs 18 residues. Germline assignment: CDR1 SGHRS and CDR2 YFSETQ. J gave up 5 bases and V 4 bases, and 13 bases lay outside the gene matches. CDR3 residues: CASSPRSGQGAQTGELFF. CDR3 nucleotide sequence: TGCGCCAGCAGCCCTCGAAGCGGACAGGGGGCGCAAACCGGGGAGCTGTTTTTT.

J is TRBJ1-1 and V is TRBV18; no clear D gene. The V end was cut by 2 bases, the J end by 8 bases, with 15 bases between. Germline V gene lookup returns CDR1 KGHSH and CDR2 LQKENI. The CDR3 runs 14 residues. This chain's CDR3 is CASSPGPFGREAFF. CDR3 DNA sequence: TGTGCCAGCTCACCAGGACCCTTCGGGAGGGAAGCTTTCTTT. The variable domain in full, with the rest retrieved from reference TRBV18 and TRBJ1-1, is NAGVMQNPRHLVRRRGQEARLRCSPMKGHSHVYWYRQLPEEGLKFMVYLQKENIIDESGMPKERFSAEFPKEGPSILRIQQVVRGDSAAYFCASSPGPFGREAFFGQGTRLTVV.

V gene TRBV6-2 or TRBV6-3 combines with J gene TRBJ1-1; D is ambiguous. Germline V gene sequence: CDR1 MNHEY, CDR2 SVGEGT. Trimming shortened V by 4 bases and J by 3 bases, and 15 bases separated the two germline ends. CDR3 length equals 15 residues. The chain's CDR3 is CASSSGGVLDTEAFF. The CDR3 nucleotides read TGTGCCAGCAGTTCAGGTGGTGTCCTCGACACTGAAGCTTTCTTT.

V usage is TRBV5-5 and J usage is TRBJ1-1; no firm D call. V dropped 2 bases and J dropped 0 bases, with 11 bases sitting between them. Per the germline V gene, CDR1 is SGHKS and CDR2 is YYEKEE (reference sequence). The CDR3 totals 15 residues. The CDR3 reads CASSFNPGLNTEAFF. For the CDR3, the DNA is TGTGCCAGCAGCTTCAACCCGGGATTGAACACTGAAGCTTTCTTT.

The chain couples TRBV6-1 to TRBJ2-6; the D gene is possibly TRBD2 (5 bases). This CDR3 is built from 15 residues. Germline V gene data show CDR1 as MNHNS and CDR2 as SASEGT. V lost 2 bases to trimming and J lost 2 bases, with 7 bases between them. The CDR3 DNA is TGTGCCAGCAGTGAACGGGGAACTGGGGCCAACGTCCTGACTTTC. Residues: CASSERGTGANVLTF.

This chain joins TRBV18 and TRBJ2-7; the match to TRBD1 covers 10 bases. Germline CDR1 and CDR2: KGHSH and LQKENI. CDR3 size: 17 residues. V was pared by 3 bases and J by 0 bases, with 8 bases of the junction left unmatched. CDR3 coding DNA: TGTGCCAGCTCACCTACACGGACAGGGGGGGGCTCCTACGAGCAGTACTTC. This sequence encodes CASSPTRTGGGSYEQYF.

This clone was counted only a few times. Other DNA sequences in this sample translate to the same CDR3. This rearrangement joins TRBV5-1 to TRBJ2-5; D is ambiguous. Germline values: CDR1 SGHRS, CDR2 YFSETQ. The CDR3 runs to 13 residues. Deletions cut 1 base from V and 2 bases from J, with 6 bases between. CDR3 DNA sequence: TGCGCCAGCAGCTTGAACGGTCAAGAGACCCAGTACTTC. Amino acid sequence: CASSLNGQETQYF.

The DNA of the CDR3 is TGTGCCAGCAGTGATTTGGGGACTAGCGGGGGTTTCGATGAGCAGTTCTTC. Translated, it gives CASSDLGTSGGFDEQFF. The gene calls are TRBV25-1 and TRBJ2-1; 14 nucleotides agree with TRBD2. Germline CDR1 reads MGHDK; CDR2 reads SYGVNS. The CDR3 has 17 residues. Unmatched junction bases numbered 9, after V lost 3 bases and J lost 8 bases.

The chain is built from TRBV30 and TRBJ1-6; TRBD1 might be the D (5 bases). Trimming stripped 1 base from V and 9 bases from J, with 10 bases between. This CDR3 comprises 13 residues. Germline loops: CDR1 GTSNPN, CDR2 SVGIG (reference sequence). This chain's CDR3 is CAWSEGVGSPLHF. For the CDR3, the DNA is TGTGCCTGGAGTGAAGGGGTGGGTTCACCCCTCCACTTT.

The chain couples TRBV18 to TRBJ1-1; D is uncertain. With 3 bases removed from V and 5 bases from J, the gap between germline ends came to 10 bases. The CDR3 extends over 13 amino acids. Per germline, CDR1 KGHSH and CDR2 LQKENI. CDR3 residues: CASSPPPGTEAFF. The CDR3 bases are TGTGCCAGCTCACCCCCGCCGGGGACTGAAGCTTTCTTT.